Following are 5 T cell receptor beta chains from one sample sequenced in a study of blood T cells in healthy people across ages. A second about 7 to 12 cycle PCR used barcoded and J-beta primers. TCRdb analysed the 5' RACE reads with MiXCR anew, one entry per CDR3 protein. The data contain hundreds of thousands of distinct CDR3 sequences, 40% to 65% of them singletons. Sequencing was done on a sample of blood. These receptors were collected from a woman of 80 years or more in good health.

A single count supports this clonotype. V is TRBV20-1 and J is TRBJ1-2, with D unresolved. V was cut by 0 bases and J by 9 bases, with 14 bases left in between. CDR1 is DFQATT, CDR2 SNEGSKA, per germline (reference sequence). The CDR3 runs to 13 residues. The CDR3 reads CSARDLAEGSYTF. The CDR3, as DNA: TGCAGTGCTAGAGATCTAGCGGAGGGAAGCTACACCTTC.

This sequence joins TRBV27 and TRBJ2-1, with D possibly matching TRBD2 (6 bases). The CDR3 contains 13 residues. V shed 4 bases and J shed 4 bases, with 8 bases lying between them. The V gene's germline CDR1 is MNHEY and CDR2 SMNVEV (reference sequence). CDR3 sequence: CASSSSAYNEQFF. The CDR3 nucleotides are TGTGCCAGCAGTTCTAGCGCGTACAATGAGCAGTTCTTC.

In this sample, this clonotype turned up a few times. The chain carries TRBV12-3 or TRBV12-4 and TRBJ2-2, with D perhaps matching TRBD1 (5 bases). The germline V and J ends were trimmed by 5 bases and 1 base, with 14 bases remaining between them. The length of the CDR3 is 16 residues. CDR3 DNA: TGTGCCAGCAGTCGGACACCGATTAAGAACACCGGGGAGCTGTTTTTT. It specifies CASSRTPIKNTGELFF.

Many counts were recorded for this clonotype. The V and J genes are TRBV12-3 or TRBV12-4 and TRBJ1-4, with a possible D match to TRBD1 (5 bases). Trimming took off 6 bases at V and 14 bases at J, with 19 bases between the two ends. This CDR3 comprises 13 residues. CDR3 sequence reads: CASSLDPGTGLFF. The CDR3 bases are TGTGCCAGCAGCCTAGACCCCGGGACGGGGCTGTTTTTT.

In this sample, this clonotype turned up many times. One end of the junction does not line up with germline, which may come from a read error. The rearrangement joins TRBV12-3 or TRBV12-4 to TRBJ2-6, with no clear D. The CDR3 runs to 15 residues. The CDR3 region has the DNA TGTGGCAGCAGTCCTGGGGACTCTGGGGCCAACGTCCTGACTTTC. Encoded protein: CGSSPGDSGANVLTF.